Each of the 15 T cell receptor beta chains below was sequenced from the same sample in a study of PD-L1 blockade in urothelial cancer. The repertoire was sequenced with immunoSEQ multiplex PCR; TCRdb's copy has only in-frame clones and lacks some. The sample carries roughly 40,000 clones, about 80% recorded once. Sample: PBMCs, taken around atezolizumab (anti-PD-L1) treatment. These receptors came from a man between 65 and 85 years old with urothelial cancer.

The sample holds one count of this clone. The chain employs TRBV7-9 and TRBJ2-3; the match to TRBD2 covers 8 bases. Germline CDR1 reads SEHNR; CDR2 reads FQNEAQ (reference sequence). The trim removed 6 bases at V and 1 base at J, leaving 3 bases unmatched. This CDR3 is 14 amino acids long. The CDR3 DNA sequence: TGTGCCAGCAGTTCAGCGGGAGGCACAGATACGCAGTATTTT. Translating gives CASSSAGGTDTQYF.

This chain links TRBV5-4 with TRBJ2-1; 12 nucleotides line up with TRBD2. V was pared by 6 bases and J by 4 bases, with 5 bases of the junction left unmatched. The germline V gene encodes CDR1 SGHNT and CDR2 YYREEE (reference sequence). The CDR3 has 15 amino acids. The DNA of the CDR3 is TGTGCCAGCATGAGCGGGACTAGCGGGTACAATGAGCAGTTCTTC. The encoded protein is CASMSGTSGYNEQFF.

V and J are TRBV5-8 and TRBJ2-1; 7 nucleotides match TRBD1. Trimming at V came to 2 bases and at J to 0 bases, leaving 2 bases not matched to a gene. Germline CDR1 and CDR2: SGHTS and YDEGEE. CDR3 length equals 15 residues. The CDR3 spells CASSFRDSSYNEQFF. The CDR3 nucleotides are TGTGCCAGCAGCTTCCGGGACAGCTCCTACAATGAGCAGTTCTTC.

The CDR3 loop is CASSLNAGHTEAFF. The CDR3 region has the DNA TGTGCCAGCAGCTTGAACGCAGGCCACACTGAAGCTTTCTTT. The genes are TRBV5-5 and TRBJ1-1; D is uncertain. The length of the CDR3 is 14 residues. Germline loops: CDR1 SGHKS, CDR2 YYEKEE (reference sequence). The V gene lost 1 base and the J gene lost 3 bases, with 10 bases spanning the gap.

This clone is termed large (0.1 to 1%). The CDR3 region has the DNA TGTGCCAGCAGTGAATCGGTCGGGATGTCAGGGGAGCTGTTTTTT. Amino acids: CASSESVGMSGELFF. The chain links TRBV6-1 to TRBJ2-2, with D perhaps matching TRBD2 (5 bases). The CDR3 covers 15 residues. The V and J ends lost 2 bases and 8 bases respectively, with 15 bases between them. The germline CDR1 and CDR2 sequences are MNHNS and SASEGT.

V usage is TRBV5-1 and J usage is TRBJ2-1; 7 positions match TRBD2. Germline lookup yields CDR1 SGHRS and CDR2 YFSETQ. The CDR3 has 14 residues. Unmatched junction bases numbered 1, after V lost 0 bases and J lost 4 bases. CDR3 sequence reads: CASSLGLAYNEQFF. CDR3 sequence (DNA): TGCGCCAGCAGCTTGGGACTAGCTTACAATGAGCAGTTCTTC.

The chain has TRBV19 and TRBJ1-2; no clear D. The V gene lost 5 bases and the J gene lost 6 bases, with 16 bases spanning the gap. The CDR3 runs to 14 residues. Germline CDR1 reads LNHDA; CDR2 reads SQIVND (reference sequence). The CDR3 spells CASSPYPTSDGYTF. CDR3 nucleotide sequence: TGTGCCAGTAGTCCTTACCCCACCTCGGATGGCTACACCTTC.

The chain couples TRBV11-3 to TRBJ2-4, with D perhaps TRBD2 (5 bases). This CDR3 is 13 amino acids long. Germline V gene sequence: CDR1 SGHNT, CDR2 YENEEA. V lost 4 bases, J lost 3 bases, and 7 bases lay in between. The CDR3 spells CASSSGFKNIQYF. Here the CDR3 DNA reads TGTGCCAGCAGCTCGGGATTCAAAAACATTCAGTACTTC.

This chain links TRBV29-1 with TRBJ1-2; tentatively, D is TRBD1 (5 bases). V dropped 5 bases and J dropped 6 bases, with 13 bases sitting between them. The CDR3 extends over 12 amino acids. Germline V gives CDR1 SQVTM, CDR2 ANQGSEA. The CDR3 loop is CSVTDSSNGYTF. The CDR3 DNA sequence: TGCAGCGTTACAGACAGTTCTAATGGCTACACCTTC.

V is TRBV5-1 and J is TRBJ1-2; maybe TRBD1 (5 bases). Germline CDR1 and CDR2: SGHRS and YFSETQ. The CDR3 sequence is 16 residues long. Trimming shortened V by 1 base and J by 1 base, and 14 bases separated the two germline ends. For the CDR3, the DNA is TGCGCCAGCAGCTTGAGAGACAGTAGTCTTAACTATGGCTACACCTTC. Residues: CASSLRDSSLNYGYTF.

The CDR3 coding sequence is TGTGCCAGCAGCCGGGGGGTCTCGACCTACGAGCAGTACTTC. Its protein product is CASSRGVSTYEQYF. The chain is built from TRBV11-3 and TRBJ2-7; 7 positions agree with TRBD2. This CDR3 has 14 amino acids. The V gene's germline CDR1 is SGHNT and CDR2 YENEEA. Germline trimming cut 5 bases from V and 2 bases from J; bases unmatched to any gene: 6. Full variable domain (rest looked up from reference TRBV11-3 and TRBJ2-7): EAGVVQSPRYKIIEKKQPVAFWCNPISGHNTLYWYLQNLGQGPELLIRYENEEAVDDSQLPKDRFSAERLKGVDSTLKIQPAELGDSAVYLCASSRGVSTYEQYFGPGTRLTVT.

The rearrangement uses TRBV7-2 and TRBJ2-1; the D is unclear. Germline CDR1 and CDR2: SGHTA and FQGNSA. The CDR3 has 11 amino acids. With 3 bases removed from V and 9 bases from J, the gap between germline ends came to 6 bases. CDR3 in DNA: TGTGCCAGCAGCTTCCTCGGTGAGCAGTTCTTC. Protein: CASSFLGEQFF.

The V call is TRBV13, the J call TRBJ1-1; TRBD1 matches at 10 bases. The CDR3 is made up of 14 amino acids. Germline V gene sequence: CDR1 PRHDT, CDR2 FYEKMQ (reference sequence). V lost 5 bases, J lost 6 bases, and 6 bases stayed unmatched. CDR3 residues: CASSRDRGRAEAFF. CDR3 DNA sequence: TGTGCCAGCAGCCGGGACAGGGGAAGAGCTGAAGCTTTCTTT.

J is TRBJ2-2 and V is TRBV5-5; no clear D gene. This CDR3 comprises 15 residues. The germline V gene encodes CDR1 SGHKS and CDR2 YYEKEE (reference sequence). V was trimmed by 0 bases and J by 5 bases, leaving 11 bases between them. In DNA form, the CDR3 reads TGTGCCAGCAGCTTGGTCGAACTCCATACCGGGGAGCTGTTTTTT. Amino acids: CASSLVELHTGELFF.

This sequence joins TRBV4-1 and TRBJ2-7; 10 nucleotides align to TRBD2. The J segment lost 6 bases and the V segment lost 4 bases, leaving 6 bases of the junction unmatched. The CDR3 is 14 residues long. CDR1 and CDR2 from the germline V gene are MGHRA and YSYEKL. The CDR3 is CASSPTSGLGEQYF. The CDR3 bases are TGCGCCAGCAGCCCGACTAGCGGGCTGGGCGAGCAGTACTTC.